This TCR beta chain was sequenced in a study of T cells in localized non-small cell lung cancer. Whole-study results and caveats: Only one tumor region went through sequencing, so heterogeneity may still be there. Tumor trailed uninvolved adjacent lung in T cell clonality, which peaked there. Higher blood T cell density tracked longer overall survival. Appearances in adjacent lung were noted for a median 57 of the top 100 tumor clones.

The table lists this clone with a count of one. Its specificity is unknown. Trimming cost V 5 bases and J 4 bases; bases outside gene matches: 10. From germline, CDR1 is MNHEY and CDR2 SMNVEV (reference sequence). The CDR3 runs 15 residues. Assay: immunoSEQ multiplex PCR; the TCRdb copy retains only in-frame clones and omits some. The table has approximately 20,000 clones, under 95% seen once. The sequences come from peripheral blood, collected before any cancer treatment. The chain couples TRBV27 to TRBJ1-2, with TRBD1 matching over 7 bases. The source is a male donor aged 60 or older with stage I squamous cell lung carcinoma. The CDR3 nucleotides read TGTGCCAGCAGTCCCAGGGGGGGGCTTACCTATGGCTACACCTTC. This translates into CASSPRGGLTYGYTF.